A single sample is the source of the 9 T cell receptor beta chains below, sequenced in a study of blood T cell repertoires in COVID-19. Sequencing used immunoSEQ multiplex PCR; TCRdb keeps in-frame clones, though not all of them. The sample has 200,000 to 250,000 clones, approximately 90% seen once; the top ten hold 1.7%. Sequences were obtained from peripheral blood. These TCRs come from an older man with acute or convalescent COVID-19.

The CDR3 DNA is TGTGCCAGCAGTTATGGGCTTACCCAGTACCAAGAGACCCAGTACTTC. This encodes CASSYGLTQYQETQYF. J is TRBJ2-5 and V is TRBV6-2 or TRBV6-3; D not resolved. The CDR3 loop spans 16 amino acids. Looked up from germline, CDR1 is MNHEY and CDR2 is SVGEGT. With 3 bases removed from V and 0 bases from J, the gap between germline ends came to 14 bases.

This clone occurred once. V gene TRBV29-1 combines with J gene TRBJ1-2; 10 bases agree with TRBD1. The CDR3 loop spans 16 amino acids. Germline V gene data show CDR1 as SQVTM and CDR2 as ANQGSEA. The V gene end was trimmed by 5 bases and the J gene end by 4 bases; junction bases not matched to a gene: 13. CDR3 coding DNA: TGCAGCGTTTTTGGACAGGGGGGGGATGGCCTCTATGGCTACACCTTC. The encoded protein is CSVFGQGGDGLYGYTF.

This sequence joins TRBV4-2 and TRBJ2-7; 7 nucleotides align to TRBD2. Germline assignment: CDR1 LGHNA and CDR2 YNFKEQ. The CDR3 length is 16 residues. Trimming removed 4 bases from V and 5 bases from J; junction bases left unmatched: 14. The CDR3 DNA sequence: TGTGCCAGCAGCCCTCAATCCGCGGGAGCTACCCACGAGCAGTACTTC. This gives the protein CASSPQSAGATHEQYF.

The V and J genes are TRBV27 and TRBJ2-1; 8 bases are a match to TRBD1. With 5 bases clipped from V and 9 bases from J, the junction kept 24 bases outside the gene matches. The CDR3 covers 19 residues. The V gene's germline CDR1 is MNHEY and CDR2 SMNVEV (reference sequence). In DNA, the CDR3 is TGTGCCAGCAGTCCAACACTTATCGACAGGGGCCGGCTATCTGGTGAGCAGTTCTTC. Its protein product is CASSPTLIDRGRLSGEQFF.

This chain uses TRBV4-2 with TRBJ1-2; TRBD1 matches at 9 bases. The CDR3 length is 15 residues. Trimming took 1 base from V and 8 from J; bases not matched to a gene: 8. CDR1 is LGHNA, CDR2 YNFKEQ, per germline. The CDR3 sequence: CASSQAGQGYGGYTF. DNA of the CDR3: TGTGCCAGCAGCCAAGCCGGACAGGGGTATGGGGGCTACACCTTC.

This rearrangement joins TRBV2 to TRBJ2-7; D may be TRBD1 (6 bases). The V gene's germline CDR1 is SNHLY and CDR2 FYNNEI. Deletions cut 4 bases from V and 0 bases from J, with 10 bases between. CDR3 length: 14 amino acids. The CDR3 bases are TGTGCCAGCAGTGCGGACAGAAACTCCTACGAGCAGTACTTC. Translating gives CASSADRNSYEQYF.

This chain uses TRBV5-4 with TRBJ1-2; tentative D call: TRBD1 (6 bases). The V and J ends lost 4 bases and 6 bases respectively, with 10 bases between them. Germline V gives CDR1 SGHNT, CDR2 YYREEE (reference sequence). The CDR3 loop spans 12 amino acids. CDR3 DNA: TGTGCCAGCAGCCTGGCAGGGGATGGCTACACCTTC. Translation: CASSLAGDGYTF.

This rearrangement joins TRBV5-1 to TRBJ2-2; 9 bases agree with TRBD1. The ends lost 5 bases at V and 0 bases at J; junction bases unmatched: 5. CDR1 and CDR2 (germline): SGHRS, YFSETQ. The CDR3 is 16 residues long. CDR3 bases: TGCGCCAGCAGTGACAGGGGGAGGCCGAACACCGGGGAGCTGTTTTTT. Its translation is CASSDRGRPNTGELFF.

Only one count was recorded for this clone. The V call is TRBV11-2, the J call TRBJ1-2, with a tentative D call TRBD1 (5 bases). The ends were cut back, 5 bases at V and 6 bases at J, with 13 bases in the middle. Looked up from germline, CDR1 is SGHAT and CDR2 is FQNNGV. The CDR3 extends over 13 amino acids. CDR3 sequence: CASSPGTVNGYTF. CDR3 nucleotides: TGTGCCAGCAGCCCAGGGACTGTTAATGGCTACACCTTC. Filled out from reference TRBV11-2 and TRBJ1-2, the complete variable domain reads EAGVAQSPRYKIIEKRQSVAFWCNPISGHATLYWYQQILGQGPKLLIQFQNNGVVDDSQLPKDRFSAERLKGVDSTLKIQPAKLEDSAVYLCASSPGTVNGYTFGSGTRLTVV.